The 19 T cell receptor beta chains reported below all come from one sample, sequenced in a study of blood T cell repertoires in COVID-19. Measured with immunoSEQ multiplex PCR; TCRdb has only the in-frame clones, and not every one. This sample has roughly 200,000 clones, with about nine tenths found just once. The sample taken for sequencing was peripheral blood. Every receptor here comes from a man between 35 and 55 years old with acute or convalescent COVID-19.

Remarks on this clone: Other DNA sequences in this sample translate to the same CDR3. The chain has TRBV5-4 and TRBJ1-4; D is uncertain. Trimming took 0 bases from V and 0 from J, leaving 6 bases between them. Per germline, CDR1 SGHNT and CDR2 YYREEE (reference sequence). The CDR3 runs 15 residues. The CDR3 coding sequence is TGTGCCAGCAGCTTGGGCGGCGCAACTAATGAAAAACTGTTTTTT. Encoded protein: CASSLGGATNEKLFF.

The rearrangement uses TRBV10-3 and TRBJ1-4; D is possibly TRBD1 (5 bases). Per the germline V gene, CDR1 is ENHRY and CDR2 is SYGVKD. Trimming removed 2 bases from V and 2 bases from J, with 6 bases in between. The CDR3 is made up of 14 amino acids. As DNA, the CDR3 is TGTGCCATCAGTGAGGGGGGGACTAATGAAAAACTGTTTTTT. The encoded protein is CAISEGGTNEKLFF.

The CDR3 region is CASSLMGTGGSSGKLFF. The CDR3 nucleotides are TGCGCCAGCAGCTTGATGGGGACAGGGGGCTCGAGTGGAAAACTGTTTTTT. The chain links TRBV5-1 to TRBJ1-4, with 12 bases lining up with TRBD1. V shed 1 base and J 10 bases; nucleotides not matched to a gene: 11. Germline assignment: CDR1 SGHRS and CDR2 YFSETQ. This CDR3 contains 17 residues. Drawing the rest from reference TRBV5-1 and TRBJ1-4, the complete variable domain is KAGVTQTPRYLIKTRGQQVTLSCSPISGHRSVSWYQQTPGQGLQFLFEYFSETQRNKGNFPGRFSGRQFSNSRSEMNVSTLELGDSALYLCASSLMGTGGSSGKLFFGSGTQLSVL.

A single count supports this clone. The CDR3 is CASSRQVYNEQFF. DNA of the CDR3: TGTGCCAGTAGTAGGCAGGTCTACAATGAGCAGTTCTTC. V gene TRBV19 combines with J gene TRBJ2-1; D unresolved. The CDR3 has 13 residues. Germline V gives CDR1 LNHDA, CDR2 SQIVND (reference sequence). With 4 bases removed from V and 3 bases from J, the gap between germline ends came to 7 bases. The full variable domain, with the rest looked up from reference TRBV19 and TRBJ2-1, is DGGITQSPKYLFRKEGQNVTLSCEQNLNHDAMYWYRQDPGQGLRLIYYSQIVNDFQKGDIAEGYSVSREKKESFPLTVTSAQKNPTAFYLCASSRQVYNEQFFGPGTRLTVL.

The CDR3 reads CASSLAFSGEQYF. The DNA for the CDR3 is TGTGCCAGCAGTTTAGCGTTCTCGGGGGAGCAGTACTTC. The J gene is TRBJ2-7, the V gene TRBV12-3 or TRBV12-4, with D maybe TRBD2 (5 bases). The CDR3 sequence is 13 residues long. Trimming took off 0 bases at V and 7 bases at J, with 10 bases between the two ends.

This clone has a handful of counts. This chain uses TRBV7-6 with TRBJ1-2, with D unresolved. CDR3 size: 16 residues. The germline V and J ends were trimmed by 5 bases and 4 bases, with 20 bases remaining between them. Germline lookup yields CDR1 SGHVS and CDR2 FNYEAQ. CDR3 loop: CASSPASPASGYGYTF. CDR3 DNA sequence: TGTGCCAGCAGCCCAGCTAGCCCGGCCTCCGGCTATGGCTACACCTTC.

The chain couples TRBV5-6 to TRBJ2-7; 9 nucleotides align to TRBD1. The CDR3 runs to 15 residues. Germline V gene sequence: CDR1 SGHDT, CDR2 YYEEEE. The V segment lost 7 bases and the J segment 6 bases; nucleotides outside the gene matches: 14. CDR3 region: CASESTGGGPGEQYF. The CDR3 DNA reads TGTGCCAGCGAGTCTACAGGGGGCGGTCCTGGCGAGCAGTACTTC.

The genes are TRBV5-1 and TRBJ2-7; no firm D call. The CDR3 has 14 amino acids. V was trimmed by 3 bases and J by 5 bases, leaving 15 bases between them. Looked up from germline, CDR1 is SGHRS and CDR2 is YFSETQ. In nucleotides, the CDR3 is TGCGCCAGCAGCTACCCCTCACAGTGGGACGAGCAGTACTTC. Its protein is CASSYPSQWDEQYF. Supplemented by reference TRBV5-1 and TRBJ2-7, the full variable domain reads KAGVTQTPRYLIKTRGQQVTLSCSPISGHRSVSWYQQTPGQGLQFLFEYFSETQRNKGNFPGRFSGRQFSNSRSEMNVSTLELGDSALYLCASSYPSQWDEQYFGPGTRLTVT.

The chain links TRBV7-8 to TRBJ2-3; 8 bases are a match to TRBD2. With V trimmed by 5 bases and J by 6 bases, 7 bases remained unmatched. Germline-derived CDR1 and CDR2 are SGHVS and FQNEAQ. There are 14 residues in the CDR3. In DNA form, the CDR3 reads TGTGCCAGCAGCCGACGGGAGGGCAGCGATACGCAGTATTTT. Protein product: CASSRREGSDTQYF.

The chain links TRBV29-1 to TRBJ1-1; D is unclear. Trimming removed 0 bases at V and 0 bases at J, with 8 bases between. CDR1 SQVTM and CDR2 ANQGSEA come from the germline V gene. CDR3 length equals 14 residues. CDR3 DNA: TGCAGCGTTGAAGATATCGGAGTGAACACTGAAGCTTTCTTT. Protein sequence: CSVEDIGVNTEAFF.

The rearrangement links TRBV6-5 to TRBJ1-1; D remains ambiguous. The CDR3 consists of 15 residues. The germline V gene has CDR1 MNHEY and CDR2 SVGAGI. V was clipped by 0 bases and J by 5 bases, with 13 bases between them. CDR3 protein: CASSYSVSSQTEAFF. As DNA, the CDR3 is TGTGCCAGCAGTTACTCTGTCTCGTCTCAGACTGAAGCTTTCTTT.

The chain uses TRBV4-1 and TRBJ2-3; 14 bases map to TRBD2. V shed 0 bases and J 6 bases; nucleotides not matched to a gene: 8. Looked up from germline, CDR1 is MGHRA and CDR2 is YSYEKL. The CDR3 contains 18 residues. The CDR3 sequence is CASSQDRVTSGGADTQYF. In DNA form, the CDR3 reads TGCGCCAGCAGCCAAGATAGGGTGACTAGCGGGGGGGCGGATACGCAGTATTTT.

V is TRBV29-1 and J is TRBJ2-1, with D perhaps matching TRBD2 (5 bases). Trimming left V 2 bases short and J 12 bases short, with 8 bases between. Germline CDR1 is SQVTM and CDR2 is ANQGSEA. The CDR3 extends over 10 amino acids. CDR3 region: CSVERGWQFF. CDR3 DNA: TGCAGCGTTGAACGGGGATGGCAGTTCTTC.

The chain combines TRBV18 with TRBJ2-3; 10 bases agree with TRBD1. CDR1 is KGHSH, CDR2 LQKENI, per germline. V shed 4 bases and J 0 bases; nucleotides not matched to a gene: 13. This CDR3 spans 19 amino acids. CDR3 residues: CASSLWTGGDRLSTDTQYF. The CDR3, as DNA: TGTGCCAGCTCACTATGGACAGGGGGGGATCGGCTTAGCACAGATACGCAGTATTTT.

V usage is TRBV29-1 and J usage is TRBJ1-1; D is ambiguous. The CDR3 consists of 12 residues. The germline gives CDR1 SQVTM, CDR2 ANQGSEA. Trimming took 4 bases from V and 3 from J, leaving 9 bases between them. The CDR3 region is CSVVSPDTEAFF. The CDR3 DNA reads TGCAGCGTTGTATCCCCGGACACTGAAGCTTTCTTT.

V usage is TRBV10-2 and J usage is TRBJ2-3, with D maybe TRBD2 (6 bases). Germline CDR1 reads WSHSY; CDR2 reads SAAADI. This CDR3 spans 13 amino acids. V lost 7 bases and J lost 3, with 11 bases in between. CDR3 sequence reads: CASIRGTTDTQYF. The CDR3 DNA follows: TGCGCCAGCATACGGGGGACTACAGATACGCAGTATTTT.

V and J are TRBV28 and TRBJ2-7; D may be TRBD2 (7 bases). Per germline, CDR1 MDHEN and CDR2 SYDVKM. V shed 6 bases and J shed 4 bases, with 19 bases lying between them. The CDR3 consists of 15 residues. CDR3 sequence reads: CASRTLGAGAYEQYF. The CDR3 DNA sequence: TGTGCCAGCAGGACTCTCGGGGCGGGGGCTTACGAGCAGTACTTC. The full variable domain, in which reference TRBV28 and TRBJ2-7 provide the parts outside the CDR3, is DVKVTQSSRYLVKRTGEKVFLECVQDMDHENMFWYRQDPGLGLRLIYFSYDVKMKEKGDIPEGYSVSREKKERFSLILESASTNQTSMYLCASRTLGAGAYEQYFGPGTRLTVT.

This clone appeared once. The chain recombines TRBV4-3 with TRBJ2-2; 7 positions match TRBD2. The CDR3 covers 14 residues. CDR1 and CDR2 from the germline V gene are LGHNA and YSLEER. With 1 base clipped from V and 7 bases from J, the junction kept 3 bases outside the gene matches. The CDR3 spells CASSQGLAVGELFF. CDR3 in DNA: TGCGCCAGCAGCCAAGGACTAGCTGTCGGGGAGCTGTTTTTT.

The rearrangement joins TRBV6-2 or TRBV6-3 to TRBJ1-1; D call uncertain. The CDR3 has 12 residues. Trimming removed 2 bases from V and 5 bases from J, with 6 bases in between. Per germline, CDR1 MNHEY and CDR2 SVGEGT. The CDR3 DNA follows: TGTGCCAGCAGTTACACGGGGACTGAAGCTTTCTTT. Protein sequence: CASSYTGTEAFF.